Shown below are 10 T cell receptor beta chains from a single sample sequenced in a study of chemoradiotherapy in HPV16-positive cancers. Only in-frame clones appear in the TCRdb table, and some are missing; sequencing was by immunoSEQ multiplex PCR. The sample carries 20,000 to 25,000 clones, approximately 83% recorded once. This material consisted of blood, taken from a patient who underwent chemoradiotherapy. Every receptor here comes from a human donor with HPV-associated anogenital cancer.

The chain employs TRBV4-1 and TRBJ2-7, with 8 bases that match TRBD2. CDR1 is MGHRA, CDR2 YSYEKL, per germline. Unmatched junction bases numbered 5, after V lost 4 bases and J lost 0 bases. The CDR3 contains 15 residues. As DNA, the CDR3 is TGCGCCAGCAGCCCGGGAGGGCGGAGCTCCTACGAGCAGTACTTC. It yields the protein CASSPGGRSSYEQYF.

This clone is termed medium-sized. Other nucleotide sequences from this sample produce the same CDR3. The chain employs TRBV5-1 and TRBJ2-3; TRBD1 is a possible D gene (6 bases). The V end was cut by 0 bases, the J end by 5 bases, with 16 bases between. Germline V CDR1 and CDR2: SGHRS, YFSETQ. CDR3 length: 16 amino acids. The CDR3 bases are TGCGCCAGCAGCTTGGGGGAAGGGCAGGGGAAAGATACGCAGTATTTT. Encoded protein: CASSLGEGQGKDTQYF.

The chain links TRBV7-9 to TRBJ2-3; 8 positions agree with TRBD2. After removal of 1 base from V and 6 bases from J, the junction contained 12 bases not matched to a gene. CDR3 length equals 17 residues. Germline lookup yields CDR1 SEHNR and CDR2 FQNEAQ (reference sequence). The DNA of the CDR3 is TGTGCCAGCAGCTTAGACCTAGCGGGTTCAAGAGTGGATACGCAGTATTTT. It is translated as CASSLDLAGSRVDTQYF.

The J gene is TRBJ2-1, the V gene TRBV5-1; D not resolved. V lost 4 bases, J lost 5 bases, and 7 bases lay in between. CDR1 and CDR2 (germline): SGHRS, YFSETQ. The CDR3 runs to 12 residues. The CDR3 spells CASSRPDNEQFF. In DNA form, the CDR3 reads TGCGCCAGCAGCCGTCCCGACAATGAGCAGTTCTTC.

V and J are TRBV19 and TRBJ1-6; possibly TRBD1 for D (5 bases). Germline V gives CDR1 LNHDA, CDR2 SQIVND (reference sequence). The CDR3 extends over 14 amino acids. Deletions cut 5 bases from V and 6 bases from J, with 11 bases between. CDR3 amino acids: CASSLGTGNSPLHF. The CDR3, as DNA: TGTGCCAGTAGTCTCGGGACGGGTAATTCACCCCTCCACTTT.

The chain carries TRBV6-5 and TRBJ1-2, with TRBD1 matching over 9 bases. This CDR3 is built from 13 residues. Germline trimming cut 6 bases from V and 6 bases from J; bases unmatched to any gene: 5. Looked up from germline, CDR1 is MNHEY and CDR2 is SVGAGI. The CDR3 bases are TGTGCCAGCAGCTCGGACAGGGGTAATGGCTACACCTTC. Protein: CASSSDRGNGYTF.

CDR3 nucleotides: TGTGCTAGTGGTTTGCCACGACTAGCAGAAGATACGCAGTATTTT. Translating it yields CASGLPRLAEDTQYF. The V gene is TRBV12-5, the J gene TRBJ2-3; 7 bases align to TRBD2. The CDR3 runs 15 residues. Germline V gives CDR1 LGHNT, CDR2 FRNRAP. Losses at the gene ends were 2 bases for V and 5 bases for J; bases not matched to a gene: 7.

The gene calls are TRBV5-1 and TRBJ2-2; TRBD2 matches 12 bases. In germline, CDR1 is SGHRS, CDR2 YFSETQ. The CDR3 runs to 16 residues. V shed 4 bases, J shed 5 bases, and the junction held 6 bases outside the gene matches. The chain's CDR3 is CASSLAGGPGTGELFF. The CDR3 DNA sequence: TGCGCCAGCAGCCTAGCGGGAGGGCCCGGAACCGGGGAGCTGTTTTTT.

J is TRBJ1-1 and V is TRBV30; no clear D. Germline assignment: CDR1 GTSNPN and CDR2 SVGIG (reference sequence). The CDR3 covers 12 residues. V was clipped by 7 bases and J by 4 bases, with 13 bases between them. For the CDR3, the DNA is TGTGCCTCCTGGACGGGGATCACTGAAGCTTTCTTT. Its protein product is CASWTGITEAFF.

This chain links TRBV15 with TRBJ1-2; no firm D call. The CDR3 sequence is 14 residues long. CDR1 LNHNV and CDR2 YYDKDF come from the germline V gene (reference sequence). V was trimmed by 0 bases and J by 8 bases, leaving 13 bases between them. CDR3 sequence reads: CATSRDLRVGGYTF. CDR3 nucleotides: TGTGCCACCAGCAGAGATCTGAGGGTAGGAGGCTACACCTTC.